What follows are 22 T cell receptor beta chains derived from one specimen sequenced in a study of OX40 agonist ivuxolimab in advanced cancers. Using immunoSEQ multiplex PCR, the repertoire was profiled, and TCRdb retains in-frame clones only, with some absent. The sample lists about 79,000 clones; approximately 94% were seen once. This specimen consisted of CD4+ or CD8+ T cells sorted from blood, obtained in a trial of the OX40 agonist ivuxolimab. The origin of the receptors is an adult with an advanced solid tumor such as melanoma, head and neck, liver or kidney cancer.

The chain combines TRBV28 with TRBJ1-1; D unclear. The CDR3 runs 13 residues. V was cut by 3 bases and J by 1 base, with 6 bases left in between. Germline CDR1 reads MDHEN; CDR2 reads SYDVKM. The CDR3 here is CASSFPGNTEAFF. In nucleotides, the CDR3 is TGTGCCAGCAGTTTCCCCGGGAACACTGAAGCTTTCTTT.

In its sample, this clone was seen a few times. J is TRBJ2-7 and V is TRBV27; tentative D call: TRBD2 (7 bases). V was shortened by 5 bases and J by 0 bases, with 11 bases between the two germline ends. CDR3 length: 14 residues. CDR1 MNHEY and CDR2 SMNVEV come from the germline V gene (reference sequence). DNA of the CDR3: TGTGCCAGCAGTATAGGGGGGGCCTCCTACGAGCAGTACTTC. Encoded protein: CASSIGGASYEQYF.

The CDR3 here is CASSKDFGPSGETQYF. CDR3 in DNA: TGCGCCAGCAGCAAGGATTTCGGTCCCTCGGGAGAGACCCAGTACTTC. This chain uses TRBV5-1 with TRBJ2-5; D call uncertain. From germline, CDR1 is SGHRS and CDR2 YFSETQ. The CDR3 runs to 16 residues. The V gene lost 4 bases and the J gene lost 4 bases, with 20 bases spanning the gap.

The chain carries TRBV4-1 and TRBJ2-3; 7 positions agree with TRBD2. CDR3 length: 13 residues. V gave up 4 bases and J gave up 7 bases; unmatched junction bases: 5. Germline assignment: CDR1 MGHRA and CDR2 YSYEKL. CDR3 DNA: TGCGCCAGCAGCCCCGTGCGGGGGTATACGCAGTATTTT. It specifies CASSPVRGYTQYF.

The rearrangement links TRBV7-9 to TRBJ1-1; a possible D gene is TRBD1 (6 bases). This CDR3 spans 13 amino acids. CDR1 and CDR2 from the germline V gene are SEHNR and FQNEAQ (reference sequence). The V gene lost 3 bases and the J gene lost 8 bases, with 13 bases spanning the gap. The CDR3 region is CASSFRSGQEAFF. DNA for the CDR3: TGTGCCAGCAGCTTTCGCAGCGGACAGGAAGCTTTCTTT.

With regard to this clone: A junction boundary mismatches the germline segment, possibly from a read error. The DNA of the CDR3 is TGTGCCAGCAGCTTAGATTCCGAAACAAAGTCCGGACAACGGTTC. Encoded protein: CASSLDSETKSGQRF. This chain joins TRBV7-9 and TRBJ2-4, with a tentative D call TRBD1 (5 bases). CDR3 size: 15 residues. CDR1 is SEHNR, CDR2 FQNEAQ, per germline (reference sequence).

The gene calls are TRBV29-1 and TRBJ1-3; TRBD1 matches 8 bases. V dropped 4 bases and J dropped 3; count of bases not matched to a gene: 8. The CDR3 is 15 residues long. Germline CDR1 reads SQVTM; CDR2 reads ANQGSEA. CDR3 nucleotide sequence: TGCAGCGTTGCGCATGGCAGGGGGCATGGAAACACCATATATTTT. It translates to CSVAHGRGHGNTIYF.

The rearrangement uses TRBV13 and TRBJ2-7; 8 nucleotides align to TRBD2. Germline loops: CDR1 PRHDT, CDR2 FYEKMQ (reference sequence). CDR3 length: 14 amino acids. Unmatched junction bases numbered 6, after V lost 6 bases and J lost 2 bases. This CDR3 reads CASRKAGAPYEQYF. CDR3 bases: TGTGCCAGCAGGAAAGCGGGGGCCCCCTACGAGCAGTACTTC. Variable domain in full (rest from reference TRBV13 and TRBJ2-7): AAGVIQSPRHLIKEKRETATLKCYPIPRHDTVYWYQQGPGQDPQFLISFYEKMQSDKGSIPDRFSAQQFSDYHSELNMSSLELGDSALYFCASRKAGAPYEQYFGPGTRLTVT.

The rearrangement joins TRBV2 to TRBJ1-6; D gene unclear. The CDR3 loop spans 17 amino acids. V lost 5 bases and J 8 bases, leaving 22 bases between the germline ends. Germline values: CDR1 SNHLY, CDR2 FYNNEI. CDR3 nucleotides: TGTGCCAGCAGTAGATCCCGGGATCCCTCTTTGTATTCACCCCTCCACTTT. This gives the protein CASSRSRDPSLYSPLHF.

This clone was detected only once. The V gene is TRBV28, the J gene TRBJ1-1, with 8 bases that match TRBD1. The CDR3 consists of 15 residues. Germline assignment: CDR1 MDHEN and CDR2 SYDVKM. J was trimmed by 0 bases and V by 7 bases; bases with no gene match: 7. CDR3 sequence reads: CASNPDREVNTEAFF. The DNA of the CDR3 is TGTGCCAGCAATCCGGACAGGGAGGTGAACACTGAAGCTTTCTTT.

V and J are TRBV25-1 and TRBJ2-7, with D uncertain. CDR3 length: 13 residues. The V gene's germline CDR1 is MGHDK and CDR2 SYGVNS. V gave up 4 bases and J gave up 1 base, with 8 bases separating them. For the CDR3, the DNA is TGTGCCAGCAGTGTGGGTGGGTCCTACGAGCAGTACTTC. The encoded protein is CASSVGGSYEQYF.

The chain uses TRBV28 and TRBJ2-2; perhaps TRBD1 as D (5 bases). The CDR3 spans 15 residues. Trimming stripped 1 base from V and 3 bases from J, with 9 bases between. Germline V gives CDR1 MDHEN, CDR2 SYDVKM. CDR3 DNA sequence: TGTGCCAGCAGTTTATTGGCAGGGTACACCGGGGAGCTGTTTTTT. Its protein product is CASSLLAGYTGELFF.

The chain is built from TRBV6-6 and TRBJ2-5, with a possible D match to TRBD2 (5 bases). V lost 2 bases and J 5 bases, leaving 12 bases between the germline ends. CDR3 length equals 14 residues. Looked up from germline, CDR1 is MNHNY and CDR2 is SVGAGI (reference sequence). The CDR3 region has the DNA TGTGCCAGCAGTTACGAGGGTATTACGGAGACCCAGTACTTC. It specifies CASSYEGITETQYF.

The chain has TRBV28 and TRBJ2-7; D not resolved. The CDR3 length is 15 residues. The V gene lost 6 bases and the J gene lost 5 bases, with 20 bases spanning the gap. The germline gives CDR1 MDHEN, CDR2 SYDVKM. CDR3: CASSYGLEAYDEQYF. CDR3 sequence (DNA): TGTGCCAGCAGCTACGGTCTAGAGGCGTATGACGAGCAGTACTTC. Variable domain in full (rest from reference TRBV28 and TRBJ2-7): DVKVTQSSRYLVKRTGEKVFLECVQDMDHENMFWYRQDPGLGLRLIYFSYDVKMKEKGDIPEGYSVSREKKERFSLILESASTNQTSMYLCASSYGLEAYDEQYFGPGTRLTVT.

V and J are TRBV5-4 and TRBJ2-3; D perhaps matches TRBD2 (5 bases). V lost 0 bases, J lost 0 bases, and 11 bases lay in between. In germline, CDR1 is SGHNT, CDR2 YYREEE (reference sequence). CDR3 length equals 16 residues. The CDR3 loop is CASSLVTITSTDTQYF. The CDR3 DNA reads TGTGCCAGCAGCTTGGTGACTATAACTAGCACAGATACGCAGTATTTT.

This chain connects TRBV28 to TRBJ1-6; TRBD1 is a possible D gene (6 bases). CDR1 and CDR2 (germline): MDHEN, SYDVKM. CDR3 size: 20 residues. V was pared by 6 bases and J by 0 bases, with 24 bases between. CDR3 DNA: TGTGCCAGCAGACGTGGGGACGGGACACCAATTAGCTCCTATAATTCACCCCTCCACTTT. Its translation: CASRRGDGTPISSYNSPLHF.

The chain uses TRBV4-2 and TRBJ1-1; D gene unclear. The CDR3 consists of 15 residues. The germline V and J ends were trimmed by 2 bases and 0 bases, with 10 bases remaining between them. Germline V CDR1 and CDR2: LGHNA, YNFKEQ. For the CDR3, the DNA is TGTGCCAGCAGCCAATCATCCAACCTGAACACTGAAGCTTTCTTT. Translation: CASSQSSNLNTEAFF.

This clone was observed once. V is TRBV7-9 and J is TRBJ2-3; either TRBD1 or TRBD2 may fit D (6 bases each). This CDR3 is built from 15 residues. The germline gives CDR1 SEHNR, CDR2 FQNEAQ (reference sequence). V was shortened by 6 bases and J by 2 bases, with 15 bases between the two germline ends. CDR3 sequence reads: CASRNGGLATDTQYF. CDR3 DNA sequence: TGTGCCAGCAGAAACGGGGGCTTAGCCACAGATACGCAGTATTTT.

J is TRBJ2-2 and V is TRBV7-6, with unresolved D. Germline V lookup: CDR1 SGHVS, CDR2 FNYEAQ. This CDR3 is 17 amino acids long. The V and J ends lost 3 bases and 3 bases respectively, with 17 bases between them. In nucleotides, the CDR3 is TGTGCCAGCAGCTTCTACTCTAGTTTAATGGACACCGGGGAGCTGTTTTTT. Translated: CASSFYSSLMDTGELFF.

The gene calls are TRBV5-1 and TRBJ2-5, with TRBD2 identical over 7 bases. The CDR3 loop spans 15 amino acids. Trimming at V came to 0 bases and at J to 3 bases, leaving 5 bases not matched to a gene. Germline CDR1 reads SGHRS; CDR2 reads YFSETQ. In nucleotides, the CDR3 is TGCGCCAGCAGCTTGGGGGTGACTAGCAAAGAGACCCAGTACTTC. Protein product: CASSLGVTSKETQYF.

This clone was seen only a few times. The sample carries other DNA sequences with the same CDR3. J is TRBJ2-7 and V is TRBV7-9; D ambiguous. V lost 1 base to trimming and J lost 0 bases, with 4 bases between them. This CDR3 has 13 amino acids. Germline CDR1 reads SEHNR; CDR2 reads FQNEAQ (reference sequence). The CDR3 DNA reads TGTGCCAGCAGCTTAGACGGCTCCTACGAGCAGTACTTC. Amino acid sequence: CASSLDGSYEQYF.

CDR3: CASSEAKSSGGETDTQYF. The CDR3 bases are TGTGCCAGCAGTGAAGCTAAATCTAGCGGGGGGGAAACAGATACGCAGTATTTT. This chain uses TRBV2 with TRBJ2-3, with 12 nucleotides matching TRBD2. This CDR3 contains 18 residues. Germline V lookup: CDR1 SNHLY, CDR2 FYNNEI. Trimming removed 0 bases from V and 3 bases from J; junction bases left unmatched: 7.